This T cell receptor beta chain was identified during a study of CD8+CD57+ T cells in acquired aplastic anemia. Study in general: Sorted CD4+ and CD8+ cells yielded roughly 3.1 ug of DNA on average.

Concerning this clonotype itself: A read error may account for a junction end that differs from germline.

CDR3 length: 15 residues. Germline V CDR1 and CDR2: KGHDR, SFDVKD. CDR3 and TCR beta VDJ profiling relied on genomic DNA as the template. From the reads, TCRdb called clonotypes with MiXCR, one entry per CDR3 protein. Of roughly 240,000 distinct CDR3 sequences listed, 40% to 50% were seen once; the top ten hold 7% to 10%. Patients selected for sequencing had displayed CD8+CD57+ cell expansion by flow cytometry. This TCR was sampled from a human donor with aplastic anemia. The sequencing sample was made of sorted CD4+, CD8+, or CD8+CD57+ T cells (not recorded which) from PBMCs. The rearrangement joins TRBV24-1 to TRBJ2-2; 8 nucleotides agree with TRBD1. CDR3 coding DNA: TGTGCCACCAGTGATTCGGGACAGGACACCGGGGAGCTGTCTTGG. This translates into CATSDSGQDTGELSW.